Included here is one TCR beta chain sequence, with context. This sample is drawn from a study of blood T cell repertoires in COVID-19. Across the study: PBMCs, B-cell-depleted T cells, or T cells provided the cDNA or gDNA that made up the material.

The germline V gene has CDR1 SGHNT and CDR2 YYREEE (reference sequence). The CDR3 length is 14 residues. Losses at the gene ends were 2 bases for V and 6 bases for J; bases not matched to a gene: 6. Original handling: Amplification with reference gene primers provided the estimates of nucleated cell counts. Assay used: immunoSEQ multiplex PCR; TCRdb lists only in-frame clones, some missing. The V and J calls and clone size come from that table; D and trimming were worked out from the DNA. The sample gives fewer than 350,000 clones, around 86% of which show up once; 1.7% is in the top ten. Participants came from around 25 US areas, aged about 18 to 89 years. Each recovered donor of Cohort 3 presented with two negative PCRs, clearance, or symptom resolution.

Sequenced: PBMCs or T cells enriched from blood (not recorded which). The gene calls are TRBV5-4 and TRBJ1-2; 8 bases match TRBD1. This clonotype was sampled from a woman in her forties who had recovered from COVID-19. The DNA of the CDR3 is TGTGCCAGCAGCTTTGGGGCAGGGGGCGATGGCTACACCTTC. Amino acids: CASSFGAGGDGYTF.